This TCR beta chain was recorded in a study of identical twins (dated by TCRdb to 2015 to 2016). For the study in its entirety: To test whether fetal clonotypes persist, this study deep-sequenced TCR alpha and beta repertoires from monozygotic twins, from unrelated adults of various ages, and from cord blood. To rule out contamination, replicate twin experiments were performed at different times with different library preparation protocols.

Every donor in the study was a healthy Caucasian. The twin cohort comprised three pairs of female monozygotic twins, all aged roughly 18 to 30 years. Peripheral blood mononuclear cells were the source from which RNA for the TCR libraries was isolated. CDR1 and CDR2, looked up from the germline V gene, are MDHEN and SYDVKM. Counted from cysteine to phenylalanine, this CDR3 has 13 amino acids. Only CDR3 DNA remains: 39 bases, in frame from the first base. Trimming removed 5 bases from V and 1 base from J, leaving 9 bases between the germline ends. Broad study findings and their caveats: Because the same donors could not be followed over many years, conclusions were based on cross-sectional statistical analysis. Compared with coincidental sharing between unrelated individuals, an excess of low generation-probability sequences was observed among out-of-frame TCR alpha sequences shared between twins. Fewer insertions were carried by abundant cord blood beta clonotypes; a weaker similar trend was observed in young adult naive repertoires, while no such trend was observed in memory repertoires. Invariant T cells such as MAIT and iNKT could partly confound zero-insertion analyses, although diverse VJ usage argued against such confounding for most clonotypes. A weaker excess of twin sharing was found in beta out-of-frame sequences because the signal-to-noise ratio was lowered by fewer shared sequences. In monozygotic twins, out-of-frame TCR alpha sharing was systematically underestimated by recombination models, although the models agreed with sharing between unrelated individuals.

Libraries were constructed by 5' RACE. TCRdb names Illumina HiSeq 2000 as the instrument used. A universal primer binding site was added through template switching, and the final cDNA carried a unique molecular identifier so that TCR cDNA molecules could be counted accurately. Specific primers in the conserved constant-segment region were used to synthesize first-strand cDNA for TCR alpha and beta chains. Each cDNA library was double barcoded, with a SMART-Mk sample barcode plus Illumina barcodes, to control for contamination. Two successive PCR steps introduced TruSeq adapter sequences along with Illumina sample barcodes. TCR alpha and beta cDNA libraries were sequenced on the Illumina HiSeq platform with custom primers. The source study handled its data this way. Unique molecular identifiers were extracted from raw reads with MiGEC, and CDR3 positions were determined with MiXCR. Recombination models were inferred per individual with the repgenHMM and IGoR tools using an EM algorithm. Shared clonotype analysis was performed with the tcR package in R, normalizing sharing by the product of cloneset sizes. Out-of-frame nonproductive sequences were analyzed to study raw recombination free of thymic and clonal selection effects. TCRdb redid the processing of the public reads, applying fastp at Q25 and MiXCR, and retained in-frame beta chains. Here each entry gathers all rows of one CDR3 protein and keeps the most common genes and DNA. These V and J calls derive from TCRdb rather than the authors' analysis. Counted in this sample were under 900,000 distinct CDR3 sequences; around an eighth of them appeared once. The ten biggest clones cover around 1.6% of the sample.

This clonotype was seen repeatedly, ten times or more. Its antigen is not yet known. No qualities accompany the bases; no much larger clone lies one base away. These data were also filed under a second study, of yellow fever vaccine responses in identical twins. From the second report: The T cell response to vaccination in identical twins was reported by the authors to appear partly convergent and partly personalized. Focusing on identical twins, the study followed the T cell clones that responded to the vaccine, and did so with precision.

This receptor was taken from a woman in her late teens or twenties in good health. The specimen sequenced was PBMCs. Recombination joined TRBV28 with TRBJ2-7; a confident D gene designation cannot be given. The DNA sequence reads TGTGCCAGCAGTGCCGACGGGTCCTACGAGCAGTACTTC. It is translated as CASSADGSYEQYF.